One sample yielded the 5 T cell receptor beta chains listed below, sequenced in a study of shared clonotypes between healthy human individuals. Terminally differentiated effector memory CD45RA+ cells were excluded from the naive CD8 cells, which were CD45RO-negative and positively selected for CCR7. Sequencing used immunoSEQ multiplex PCR; TCRdb keeps in-frame clones, though not all of them. This table holds approximately 720,000 clones, about 91% found once. Sequencing was performed on naive CD8+ T cells sorted from blood. Receptors originate from a man younger than 40 in good health.

The V call is TRBV19, the J call TRBJ2-5; 8 nucleotides agree with TRBD1. V trimming: 0 bases; J trimming: 2 bases; junction bases outside the gene matches: 5. The germline CDR1 and CDR2 sequences are LNHDA and SQIVND (reference sequence). CDR3 length equals 16 residues. CDR3 region: CASSIEGTGIQETQYF. The CDR3 region has the DNA TGTGCCAGTAGTATAGAGGGGACAGGAATACAAGAGACCCAGTACTTC.

V and J are TRBV7-9 and TRBJ2-1, with TRBD2 identical over 10 bases. V lost 0 bases to trimming and J lost 10 bases; unmatched junction nucleotides: 6. CDR1 is SEHNR and CDR2 is FQNEAQ in the germline V gene (reference sequence). The CDR3 length is 15 residues. CDR3 in amino acids: CASSLAASGSSEQFF. The CDR3 coding sequence is TGTGCCAGCAGCTTAGCCGCTAGCGGGAGTAGCGAGCAGTTCTTC.

This rearrangement joins TRBV10-3 to TRBJ2-5; 9 bases are shared with TRBD2. Germline trimming cut 3 bases from V and 2 bases from J; bases unmatched to any gene: 4. Germline V gene sequence: CDR1 ENHRY, CDR2 SYGVKD. The CDR3 runs to 15 residues. The CDR3 DNA is TGTGCCATCAGTGAATCGACTAGCGGACAAGAGACCCAGTACTTC. Its translation is CAISESTSGQETQYF.

This clone was picked up a small number of times. The chain carries TRBV14 and TRBJ1-1, with D unclear. The CDR3 consists of 14 residues. Trimming took off 1 base at V and 0 bases at J, with 6 bases between the two ends. The germline gives CDR1 SGHDN, CDR2 FVKESK. Here the CDR3 DNA reads TGTGCCAGCAGCCAAGGACGGGTGAACACTGAAGCTTTCTTT. Residues: CASSQGRVNTEAFF.

The rearrangement joins TRBV5-6 to TRBJ1-1, with 9 bases matching TRBD1. Trimming took 0 bases from V and 6 from J; bases not matched to a gene: 6. The CDR3 totals 15 residues. Per germline, CDR1 SGHDT and CDR2 YYEEEE. This CDR3 reads CASSLGGQGLAEAFF. For the CDR3, the DNA is TGTGCCAGCAGCTTGGGGGGACAGGGATTGGCTGAAGCTTTCTTT.